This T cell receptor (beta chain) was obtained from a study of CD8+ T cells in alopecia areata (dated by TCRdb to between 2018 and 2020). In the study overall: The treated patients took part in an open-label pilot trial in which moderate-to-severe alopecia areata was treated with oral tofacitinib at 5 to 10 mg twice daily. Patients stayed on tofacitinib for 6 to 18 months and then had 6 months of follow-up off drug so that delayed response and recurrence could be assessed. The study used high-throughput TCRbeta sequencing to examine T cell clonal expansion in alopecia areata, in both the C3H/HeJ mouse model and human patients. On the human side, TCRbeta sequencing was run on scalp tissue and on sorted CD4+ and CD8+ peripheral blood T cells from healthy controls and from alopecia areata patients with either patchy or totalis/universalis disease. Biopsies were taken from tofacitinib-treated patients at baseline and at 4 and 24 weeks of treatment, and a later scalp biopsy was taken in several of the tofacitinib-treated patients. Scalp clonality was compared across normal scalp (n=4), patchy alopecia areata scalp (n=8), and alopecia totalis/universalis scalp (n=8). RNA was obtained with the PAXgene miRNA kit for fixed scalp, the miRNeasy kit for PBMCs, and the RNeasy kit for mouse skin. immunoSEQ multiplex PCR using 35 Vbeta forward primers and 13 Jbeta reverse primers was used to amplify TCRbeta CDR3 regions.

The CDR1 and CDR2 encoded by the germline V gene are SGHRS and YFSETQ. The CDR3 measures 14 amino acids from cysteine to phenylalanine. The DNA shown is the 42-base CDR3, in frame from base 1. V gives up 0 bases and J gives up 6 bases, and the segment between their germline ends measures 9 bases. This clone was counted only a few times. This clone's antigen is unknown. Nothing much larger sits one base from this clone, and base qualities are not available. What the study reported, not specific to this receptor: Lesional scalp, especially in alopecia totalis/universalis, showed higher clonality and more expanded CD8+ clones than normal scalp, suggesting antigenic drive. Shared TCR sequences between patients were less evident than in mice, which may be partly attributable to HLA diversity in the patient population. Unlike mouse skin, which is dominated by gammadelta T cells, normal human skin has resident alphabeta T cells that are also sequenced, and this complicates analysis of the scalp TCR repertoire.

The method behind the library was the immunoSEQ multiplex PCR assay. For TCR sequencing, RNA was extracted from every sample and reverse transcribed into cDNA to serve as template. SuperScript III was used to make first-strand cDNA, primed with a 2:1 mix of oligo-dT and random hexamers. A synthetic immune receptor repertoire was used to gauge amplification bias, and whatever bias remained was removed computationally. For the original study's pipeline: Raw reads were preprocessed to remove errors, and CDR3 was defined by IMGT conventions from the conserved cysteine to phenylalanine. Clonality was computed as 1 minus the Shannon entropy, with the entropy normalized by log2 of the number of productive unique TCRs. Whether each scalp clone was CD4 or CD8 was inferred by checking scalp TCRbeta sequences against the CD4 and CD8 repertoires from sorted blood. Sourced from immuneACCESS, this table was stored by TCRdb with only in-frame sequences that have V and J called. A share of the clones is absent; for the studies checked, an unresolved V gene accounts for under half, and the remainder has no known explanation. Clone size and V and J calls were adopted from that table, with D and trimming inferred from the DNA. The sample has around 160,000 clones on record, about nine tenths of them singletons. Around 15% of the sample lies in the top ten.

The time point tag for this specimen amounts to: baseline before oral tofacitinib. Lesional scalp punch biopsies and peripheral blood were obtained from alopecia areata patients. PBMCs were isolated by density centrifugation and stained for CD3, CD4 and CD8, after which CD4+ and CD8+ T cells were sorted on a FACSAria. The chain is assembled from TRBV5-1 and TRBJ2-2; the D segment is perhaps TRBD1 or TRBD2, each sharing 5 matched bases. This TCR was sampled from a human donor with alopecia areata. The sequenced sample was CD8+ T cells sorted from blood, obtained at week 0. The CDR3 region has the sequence CASSLDWGSGELFF. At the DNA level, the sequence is TGCGCCAGCAGCTTGGATTGGGGGTCCGGGGAGCTGTTTTTT.